One and the same sample provided the 11 T cell receptor beta chains below, sequenced in a study of T cells after yellow fever vaccination. MiXCR was run by TCRdb on the 5' RACE reads, yielding one entry per CDR3 protein. The sample records hundreds of thousands of distinct CDR3 sequences, 15% to 20% being singletons. This sample comprised PBMCs, obtained 15 days after the yellow fever booster vaccination. All receptors derive from a man between 25 and 39 years old who received the YFV17D yellow fever vaccine.

The chain carries TRBV7-2 and TRBJ2-2; TRBD2 agrees at 7 bases. The CDR3 has 16 residues. V lost 5 bases, J lost 0 bases, and 6 bases stayed unmatched. Looked up from germline, CDR1 is SGHTA and CDR2 is FQGNSA. The CDR3 coding sequence is TGTGCCAGCAGCACCCTGGGACTAACGAACACCGGGGAGCTGTTTTTT. The encoded protein is CASSTLGLTNTGELFF. Supplemented by reference TRBV7-2 and TRBJ2-2, the full variable domain reads GAGVSQSPSNKVTEKGKDVELRCDPISGHTALYWYRQSLGQGLEFLIYFQGNSAPDKSGLPSDRFSAERTGGSVSTLTIQRTQQEDSAVYLCASSTLGLTNTGELFFGEGSRLTVL.

J is TRBJ2-7 and V is TRBV29-1; TRBD1 is a possible D gene (5 bases). CDR1 and CDR2 from the germline V gene are SQVTM and ANQGSEA. This CDR3 comprises 13 residues. V lost 7 bases, J lost 2 bases, and 15 bases lay in between. The CDR3 nucleotides read TGCAGCGCCTTGGCGCCAGGGACCTACGAGCAGTACTTC. The encoded protein is CSALAPGTYEQYF.

This sequence joins TRBV10-2 and TRBJ2-7; D remains ambiguous. The length of the CDR3 is 14 residues. Trimming left V 2 bases short and J 1 base short, with 9 bases between. Looked up from germline, CDR1 is WSHSY and CDR2 is SAAADI. CDR3 nucleotide sequence: TGCGCCAGCAGTGAGGCCCGCGTATCCTACGAGCAGTACTTC. Residues: CASSEARVSYEQYF.

This clonotype appeared once. This sequence may be a read error, since a much larger clone differs from it by one base. V usage is TRBV6-6 and J usage is TRBJ2-5; D is unclear. Germline V gives CDR1 MNHNY, CDR2 SVGAGI (reference sequence). V lost 5 bases and J 5 bases, leaving 6 bases between the germline ends. There are 11 residues in the CDR3. CDR3 nucleotides: TGTGCCAGCAGTGACTTGGAGACCCAGTACTTC. As protein: CASSDLETQYF.

The chain combines TRBV20-1 with TRBJ2-1, with 9 nucleotides matching TRBD2. CDR1 is DFQATT, CDR2 SNEGSKA, per germline (reference sequence). V shed 7 bases and J 9 bases; nucleotides not matched to a gene: 7. This CDR3 has 12 residues. For the CDR3, the DNA is TGCAGTGTAGCGGGAGATGTTTTTGAGCAGTTCTTC. Translation gives CSVAGDVFEQFF.

This clonotype was detected only a few times. The chain links TRBV11-1 to TRBJ2-3; TRBD2 aligns across 9 bases. This CDR3 has 17 amino acids. Germline V gene sequence: CDR1 SGHAT, CDR2 FQDESV (reference sequence). Losses at the gene ends were 0 bases for V and 6 bases for J; bases not matched to a gene: 10. The CDR3 reads CASSLAYPTSGADTQYF. Written as DNA, the CDR3 is TGTGCCAGCAGCTTAGCGTACCCGACTAGCGGAGCGGATACGCAGTATTTT.

This chain connects TRBV9 to TRBJ2-5; TRBD2 matches 10 bases. V lost 2 bases, J lost 4 bases, and 5 bases stayed unmatched. Germline V CDR1 and CDR2: SGDLS, YYNGEE. CDR3 length: 15 amino acids. The CDR3 DNA is TGTGCCAGCAGCGTCCTAGCGGGAGTGGGAGAGACCCAGTACTTC. This translates into CASSVLAGVGETQYF.

This clonotype was seen at least ten times. The gene calls are TRBV18 and TRBJ2-6, with 8 bases lining up with TRBD1. CDR1 and CDR2 (germline): KGHSH, LQKENI. CDR3 size: 16 residues. Losses at the gene ends were 5 bases for V and 2 bases for J; bases not matched to a gene: 5. CDR3 nucleotides: TGTGCCAGCTCAGCGCAGGGGGCGACTGGGGCCAACGTCCTGACTTTC. It translates to CASSAQGATGANVLTF.

This clonotype was recorded a few times. The chain joins TRBV6-2 or TRBV6-3 to TRBJ2-7; no definite D call. V shed 6 bases and J shed 6 bases, with 12 bases lying between them. The germline V gene encodes CDR1 MNHEY and CDR2 SVGEGT. The CDR3 sequence is 12 residues long. CDR3 residues: CASSPWAGEQYF. CDR3 DNA sequence: TGTGCCAGCAGCCCGTGGGCCGGCGAGCAGTACTTC.

J is TRBJ2-7 and V is TRBV15; TRBD2 matches at 10 bases. The CDR3 loop spans 16 amino acids. Germline CDR1 reads LNHNV; CDR2 reads YYDKDF (reference sequence). Trimming took 1 base from V and 4 from J; bases not matched to a gene: 7. CDR3 nucleotide sequence: TGTGCCACCAGCAGAGGGCTAGCGGGAGCCAAGTACGAGCAGTACTTC. Translating it yields CATSRGLAGAKYEQYF.

This rearrangement joins TRBV5-5 to TRBJ2-5, with 9 bases aligning to TRBD2. This CDR3 has 17 residues. CDR1 and CDR2 from the germline V gene are SGHKS and YYEKEE (reference sequence). V lost 2 bases and J lost 1; bases outside the gene matches: 9. The CDR3 loop is CASSFSSGLAGQETQYF. The CDR3 DNA follows: TGTGCCAGCAGCTTTTCATCGGGACTAGCTGGCCAAGAGACCCAGTACTTC.